This T cell receptor (beta chain) is drawn from a study of beta chain features in type 1 diabetes. Study findings and constraints: People with Type 1 diabetes carried modestly yet significantly shorter TCRB CDR3s in all four CD4+ subsets.

This clone was seen only a few times. Its antigen is unidentified. Trimming cost V 4 bases and J 0 bases; bases outside gene matches: 10. Germline-derived CDR1 and CDR2 are SGHTA and FQGNSA. The CDR3 spans 18 residues. The entirety of the isolated RNA underwent reverse transcription, so expressed TCRB transcripts were sequenced. Clones were read by immunoSEQ multiplex PCR, and TCRdb kept only the in-frame ones, dropping some. The table includes 600,000 to 700,000 clones, 9.5% to 15% detected once. V is TRBV7-2 and J is TRBJ2-2; 8 bases fit TRBD2. The receptor's source is a man aged 25 to 45 with type 1 diabetes. Sequenced input: naive CD4+ T cells from blood. The CDR3 DNA reads as TGTGCCAGCAGCTCCGTCCCGGGACTAGGACCGAACACCGGGGAGCTGTTTTTT. Translation: CASSSVPGLGPNTGELFF. Together with reference TRBV7-2 and TRBJ2-2, the CDR3 gives the full variable domain: GAGVSQSPSNKVTEKGKDVELRCDPISGHTALYWYRQSLGQGLEFLIYFQGNSAPDKSGLPSDRFSAERTGGSVSTLTIQRTQQEDSAVYLCASSSVPGLGPNTGELFFGEGSRLTVL.